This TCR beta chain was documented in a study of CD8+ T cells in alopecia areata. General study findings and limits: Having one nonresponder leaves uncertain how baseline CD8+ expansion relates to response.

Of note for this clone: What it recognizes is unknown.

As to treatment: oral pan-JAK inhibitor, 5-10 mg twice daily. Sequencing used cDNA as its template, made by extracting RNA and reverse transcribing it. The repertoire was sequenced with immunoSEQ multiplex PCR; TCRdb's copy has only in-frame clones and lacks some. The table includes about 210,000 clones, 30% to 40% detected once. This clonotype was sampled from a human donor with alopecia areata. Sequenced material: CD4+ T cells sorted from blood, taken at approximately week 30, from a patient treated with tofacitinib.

CDR3 in amino acids: CSVETGEGADTQYF. The DNA for the CDR3 is TGCAGCGTTGAAACAGGGGAGGGGGCAGATACGCAGTATTTT. This rearrangement joins TRBV29-1 to TRBJ2-3; D might be TRBD1 or TRBD2, each matching 7 bases. The CDR3 sequence is 14 residues long. V lost 2 bases and J 4 bases, leaving 13 bases between the germline ends. Germline V gene data show CDR1 as SQVTM and CDR2 as ANQGSEA.